The 26 T cell receptor beta chains given below trace back to one sample, sequenced in a study of T-cell reconstitution after alpha-beta-depleted transplantation in children. Preparation of the TCRbeta library was carried out with unique molecular identifiers. TCRdb reprocessed the PCR reads with MiXCR, giving one entry per CDR3 protein. The sample has roughly 500,000 distinct CDR3 sequences; approximately 12% are singletons. The specimen comprised PBMCs from the stem cell graft donor, sampled from the stem cell graft. The receptor source for this set is a human donor who donated a stem cell graft to a child with combined immunodeficiency.

This clonotype was seen ten or more times. The chain uses TRBV5-1 and TRBJ2-2; maybe TRBD1 (5 bases). CDR3 size: 15 residues. CDR1 is SGHRS, CDR2 YFSETQ, per germline. V was clipped by 4 bases and J by 9 bases, with 19 bases between them. This chain's CDR3 is CASSAEPGPGRELFF. The CDR3 DNA reads TGCGCCAGCAGCGCAGAGCCAGGGCCGGGCAGGGAGCTGTTTTTT.

The chain joins TRBV7-8 to TRBJ1-1; D gene uncertain. The ends were cut back, 0 bases at V and 0 bases at J, with 11 bases in the middle. In germline, CDR1 is SGHVS, CDR2 FQNEAQ. This CDR3 is built from 16 residues. CDR3 residues: CASSLAVPALNTEAFF. The CDR3 region has the DNA TGTGCCAGCAGCTTAGCCGTGCCCGCATTGAACACTGAAGCTTTCTTT.

This sequence joins TRBV5-1 and TRBJ2-6; D not certain. The length of the CDR3 is 14 residues. Trimming stripped 2 bases from V and 1 base from J, with 4 bases between. Germline loops: CDR1 SGHRS, CDR2 YFSETQ. CDR3 sequence reads: CASSFPSGANVLTF. CDR3 DNA sequence: TGCGCCAGCAGCTTCCCGTCTGGGGCCAACGTCCTGACTTTC.

This clonotype was counted many times. The rearrangement uses TRBV27 and TRBJ2-2; 7 bases align to TRBD1. V shed 5 bases and J 6 bases; nucleotides not matched to a gene: 9. The CDR3 length is 15 residues. The germline gives CDR1 MNHEY, CDR2 SMNVEV (reference sequence). CDR3 residues: CASSTFTGVAGELFF. CDR3 DNA: TGTGCCAGCAGTACCTTCACAGGGGTGGCCGGGGAGCTGTTTTTT.

This clonotype was seen more than once but under ten times. The chain uses TRBV29-1 and TRBJ2-7; possibly TRBD2 for D (5 bases). This CDR3 spans 16 amino acids. Germline V gene data show CDR1 as SQVTM and CDR2 as ANQGSEA. The V end was cut by 0 bases, the J end by 3 bases, with 18 bases between. The CDR3: CSVEEVGVDGGYEQYF. CDR3 in DNA: TGCAGCGTTGAAGAAGTGGGAGTAGACGGCGGCTACGAGCAGTACTTC.

V gene TRBV2 combines with J gene TRBJ2-4; 8 nucleotides line up with TRBD1. This CDR3 contains 15 residues. The V and J ends lost 6 bases and 8 bases, in that order; junction bases with no gene match: 12. Germline CDR1 and CDR2: SNHLY and FYNNEI. CDR3: CASRQERTGLDIQYF. CDR3 sequence (DNA): TGTGCCAGCAGACAGGAGCGGACAGGGCTGGACATTCAGTACTTC.

The CDR3 sequence: CASSSRGARGLQETQYF. The CDR3, as DNA: TGTGCCAGCAGCTCAAGGGGGGCCCGAGGGCTACAAGAGACCCAGTACTTC. The chain combines TRBV11-2 with TRBJ2-5, with D perhaps given as TRBD1 or TRBD2 (6 bases each). The CDR3 loop spans 17 amino acids. V was shortened by 4 bases and J by 2 bases, with 20 bases between the two germline ends. Germline CDR1 is SGHAT and CDR2 is FQNNGV.

This clonotype was counted many times. The gene calls are TRBV6-5 and TRBJ2-7; TRBD1 is a possible D gene (6 bases). Germline CDR1 reads MNHEY; CDR2 reads SVGAGI. Trimming shortened V by 7 bases and J by 2 bases, and 15 bases separated the two germline ends. This CDR3 has 14 residues. Here the CDR3 reads CASNRARGTYEQYF. CDR3 nucleotides: TGTGCCAGCAACCGGGCCAGGGGAACCTACGAGCAGTACTTC.

The chain couples TRBV7-9 to TRBJ2-3, with D hard to call. In germline, CDR1 is SEHNR, CDR2 FQNEAQ (reference sequence). Trimming cost V 3 bases and J 5 bases, with 9 bases left between them. The CDR3 runs 13 residues. In nucleotides, the CDR3 is TGTGCCAGCAGCTTTATGCTGGGAGATACGCAGTATTTT. Its protein product is CASSFMLGDTQYF.

This clonotype was counted ten times or more. V gene TRBV4-2 combines with J gene TRBJ2-5; either TRBD1 or TRBD2 may supply D (6 bases each). Germline values: CDR1 LGHNA, CDR2 YNFKEQ. This CDR3 is built from 16 residues. V lost 0 bases to trimming and J lost 1 base, with 12 bases between them. The CDR3 loop is CASSQEESGAQETQYF. The CDR3 nucleotides read TGTGCCAGCAGCCAAGAGGAATCGGGGGCCCAAGAGACCCAGTACTTC.

About this clonotype: The junction and the germline gene differ at one end; a read error may be behind it. The V call is TRBV7-7, the J call TRBJ2-1; D is unresolved. This CDR3 contains 13 residues. Germline values: CDR1 SSHAT, CDR2 FNYEAQ (reference sequence). CDR3 region: CASSLHSYNEQFF. The CDR3 DNA follows: TGTGCTAGCAGCCTCCACTCCTACAATGAGCAGTTCTTC.

This clonotype was counted ten times or more. The J gene is TRBJ2-7, the V gene TRBV4-3; TRBD1 aligns across 10 bases. The CDR3 extends over 16 amino acids. From germline, CDR1 is LGHNA and CDR2 YSLEER. J was trimmed by 4 bases and V by 5 bases; bases with no gene match: 11. The CDR3 DNA sequence: TGCGCCAGCAGCTACTCCGGGACAGGGGAGTCATACGAGCAGTACTTC. This encodes CASSYSGTGESYEQYF.

In this sample, this clonotype turned up many times. J is TRBJ2-3 and V is TRBV7-3; 9 bases map to TRBD2. The CDR3 has 15 residues. With 0 bases clipped from V and 5 bases from J, the junction kept 3 bases outside the gene matches. The germline CDR1 and CDR2 sequences are SGHTA and FQGTGA. As DNA, the CDR3 is TGTGCCAGCAGCTTAACTAGCGGGAGTGGAGATACGCAGTATTTT. Translated, it gives CASSLTSGSGDTQYF.

The chain joins TRBV11-1 to TRBJ2-5; D unresolved. Germline CDR1 is SGHAT and CDR2 is FQDESV (reference sequence). This CDR3 spans 14 amino acids. V was pared by 2 bases and J by 2 bases, with 9 bases between. The CDR3 coding sequence is TGTGCCAGCAGCTTACTCTGGGGACAAGAGACCCAGTACTTC. Translation gives CASSLLWGQETQYF.

The chain links TRBV7-2 to TRBJ1-4; the D is unclear. The germline V gene encodes CDR1 SGHTA and CDR2 FQGNSA. Trimming took 1 base from V and 10 from J, leaving 19 bases between them. The CDR3 has 16 residues. CDR3 sequence reads: CASSLEVETLLGKLFF. CDR3 coding DNA: TGTGCCAGCAGCTTAGAGGTTGAGACACTTCTCGGAAAACTGTTTTTT. Based on the CDR3 plus reference TRBV7-2 and TRBJ1-4, the full variable domain is GAGVSQSPSNKVTEKGKDVELRCDPISGHTALYWYRQSLGQGLEFLIYFQGNSAPDKSGLPSDRFSAERTGGSVSTLTIQRTQQEDSAVYLCASSLEVETLLGKLFFGSGTQLSVL.

This clonotype occurred a few times. The J gene is TRBJ2-5, the V gene TRBV6-1; 13 bases match TRBD2. Germline trimming cut 5 bases from V and 4 bases from J; bases unmatched to any gene: 1. The germline V gene encodes CDR1 MNHNS and CDR2 SASEGT. The length of the CDR3 is 14 residues. Written as DNA, the CDR3 is TGTGCCAGCAGTAGACTAGCGGGAGGAGAGACCCAGTACTTC. Translating gives CASSRLAGGETQYF.

This clonotype appeared a few times. The genes are TRBV20-1 and TRBJ2-3, with D possibly being TRBD2 (7 bases). Germline V gene sequence: CDR1 DFQATT, CDR2 SNEGSKA (reference sequence). Trimming pared 3 bases from V and 1 base from J, leaving 14 bases between. This CDR3 region has 15 residues. CDR3 protein: CSASPGGGRTDTQYF. The CDR3 DNA reads TGCAGTGCTAGTCCAGGCGGGGGCCGCACAGATACGCAGTATTTT.

This clonotype was seen only a few times. CDR3 amino acids: CASSLAGAGPNEKLFF. For the CDR3, the DNA is TGTGCCAGCAGCTTAGCGGGGGCAGGGCCCAACGAAAAACTGTTTTTT. This chain connects TRBV7-8 to TRBJ1-4; perhaps TRBD1 as D (6 bases). Germline assignment: CDR1 SGHVS and CDR2 FQNEAQ. The length of the CDR3 is 16 residues. Trimming pared 0 bases from V and 8 bases from J, leaving 16 bases between.

The V gene is TRBV9, the J gene TRBJ2-1, with D perhaps matching TRBD1 (5 bases). Germline lookup yields CDR1 SGDLS and CDR2 YYNGEE. V was trimmed by 0 bases and J by 3 bases, leaving 10 bases between them. There are 15 residues in the CDR3. The DNA for the CDR3 is TGTGCCAGCAGCGTAGTTGGGGCGGTCTACAATGAGCAGTTCTTC. Amino acids: CASSVVGAVYNEQFF.

V is TRBV4-1 and J is TRBJ2-5; 9 positions match TRBD1. Germline-derived CDR1 and CDR2 are MGHRA and YSYEKL. The CDR3 extends over 15 amino acids. After removal of 2 bases from V and 1 base from J, the junction contained 2 bases not matched to a gene. CDR3 loop: CASSQQQGAQETQYF. CDR3 sequence (DNA): TGCGCCAGCAGCCAACAACAGGGGGCCCAAGAGACCCAGTACTTC.

The table lists this clonotype with a count of one. Since a much larger clone is just one base distant, this may be a read error. This chain connects TRBV29-1 to TRBJ2-7, with TRBD1 matching 8 bases. Germline trimming cut 7 bases from V and 2 bases from J; bases unmatched to any gene: 7. The CDR3 consists of 13 residues. CDR1 SQVTM and CDR2 ANQGSEA come from the germline V gene. The CDR3 loop reads CSGSRTGTYEQYF. CDR3 DNA: TGCAGCGGTTCCAGGACAGGGACCTACGAGCAGTACTTC.

This chain connects TRBV30 to TRBJ2-7, with TRBD1 matching 7 bases. Trimming cost V 0 bases and J 3 bases; bases outside gene matches: 11. Germline V gene data show CDR1 as GTSNPN and CDR2 as SVGIG (reference sequence). The CDR3 runs to 16 residues. The chain's CDR3 is CAWSVGPTGNDYEQYF. The CDR3 bases are TGTGCCTGGAGTGTAGGGCCGACAGGGAATGACTACGAGCAGTACTTC.

This clonotype was counted between two and nine times. The chain recombines TRBV9 with TRBJ2-2; 7 bases fit TRBD2. Trimming took 2 bases from V and 2 from J; bases not matched to a gene: 18. The CDR3 consists of 20 residues. The germline CDR1 and CDR2 sequences are SGDLS and YYNGEE. The CDR3 region is CASSVEGRAGDPDNTGELFF. The CDR3 DNA is TGTGCCAGCAGCGTTGAAGGACGGGCGGGAGACCCCGATAACACCGGGGAGCTGTTTTTT.

This clonotype was detected many times. The rearrangement joins TRBV12-3 or TRBV12-4 to TRBJ1-2, with TRBD1 as a possible D gene (5 bases). V gave up 4 bases and J gave up 6 bases, with 12 bases separating them. The CDR3 contains 13 residues. In nucleotides, the CDR3 is TGTGCCAGCAGTTCGGGACGGCCCGATGGCTACACCTTC. Translation gives CASSSGRPDGYTF.

This chain connects TRBV12-3 or TRBV12-4 to TRBJ2-5; a weak D match, TRBD2 (5 bases). Trimming removed 6 bases from V and 9 bases from J, with 17 bases in between. CDR3 length: 13 residues. The CDR3 DNA sequence: TGTGCCAGCAGCTGGACTGGCACGGCGGCCCAGTACTTC. It translates to CASSWTGTAAQYF.

J is TRBJ1-5 and V is TRBV24-1; weak D call: TRBD1 (5 bases). Germline-derived CDR1 and CDR2 are KGHDR and SFDVKD. The CDR3 consists of 18 residues. V lost 11 bases to trimming and J lost 0 bases, with 25 bases between them. The CDR3 nucleotides are TGTGCCATCCCACCGCAGACAGCCAGCTCCTATAGCAATCAGCCCCAGCATTTT. Amino acid sequence: CAIPPQTASSYSNQPQHF.